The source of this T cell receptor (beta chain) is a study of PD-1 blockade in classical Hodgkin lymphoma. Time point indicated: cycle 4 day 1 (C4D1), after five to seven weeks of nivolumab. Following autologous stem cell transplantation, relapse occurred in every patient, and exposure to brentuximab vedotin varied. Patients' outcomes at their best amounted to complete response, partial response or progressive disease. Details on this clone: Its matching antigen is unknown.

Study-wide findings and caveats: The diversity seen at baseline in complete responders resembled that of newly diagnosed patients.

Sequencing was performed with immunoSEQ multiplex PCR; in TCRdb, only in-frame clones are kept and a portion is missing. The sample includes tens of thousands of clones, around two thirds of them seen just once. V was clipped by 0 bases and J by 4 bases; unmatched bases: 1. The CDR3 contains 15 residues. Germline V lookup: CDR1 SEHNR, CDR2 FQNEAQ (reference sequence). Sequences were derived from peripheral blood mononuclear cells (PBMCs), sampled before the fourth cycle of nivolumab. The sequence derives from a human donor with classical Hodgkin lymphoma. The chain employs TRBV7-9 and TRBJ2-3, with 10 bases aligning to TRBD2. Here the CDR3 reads CASSLASGGADTQYF. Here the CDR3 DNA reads TGTGCCAGCAGCTTAGCCAGCGGGGGGGCAGATACGCAGTATTTT. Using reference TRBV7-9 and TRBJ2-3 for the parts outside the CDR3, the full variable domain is DTGVSQNPRHKITKRGQNVTFRCDPISEHNRLYWYRQTLGQGPEFLTYFQNEAQLEKSRLLSDRFSAERPKGSFSTLEIQRTEQGDSAMYLCASSLASGGADTQYFGPGTRLTVL.